These T cell receptor beta chains were read from a single sample in a study of T cell changes during pregnancy in multiple sclerosis. Some clones are missing from TCRdb's copy, which holds only in-frame ones; the method was immunoSEQ multiplex PCR. Seen here are over 50,000 clones, around 91% observed once, and the top ten hold roughly 1.4%. The starting material was peripheral blood, obtained in the third trimester of pregnancy. The receptors shown here come from a female donor in good health, enrolled as a control in a pregnancy study. Each CDR3 is given with its conserved first and last residue. The order of the fields is clone size, J gene, V gene, D gene, CDR3 protein, CDR3 DNA. A D gene is named only where the DNA matches it firmly. A row's size may be missing; if present it is once, few, many or a size class.

>-|TRBJ1-3|TRBV7-9|TRBD1
CATRRQGASGNTIYF
TGTGCCACCCGACGGCAGGGGGCCAGTGGAAACACCATATATTTT
>-|TRBJ1-6|TRBV15|TRBD1
CATSRDPGTVNSPLHF
TGTGCCACCAGCAGAGATCCCGGGACAGTAAATTCACCCCTCCACTTT
>-|TRBJ2-5|TRBV5-1|-
CASSPLPGAGETQYF
TGCGCCAGCAGCCCTCTCCCCGGGGCGGGGGAGACCCAGTACTTC
>-|TRBJ2-7|TRBV5-1|-
CASSLVVVGASEQYF
TGCGCCAGCAGCTTGGTCGTTGTAGGAGCGTCCGAGCAGTACTTC
>-|TRBJ1-2|TRBV30|TRBD1
CACMGQGNGYTF
TGTGCCTGTATGGGACAGGGGAATGGCTACACCTTC
>-|TRBJ1-1|TRBV7-3|-
CASSLRGSNTEAFF
TGTGCCAGCAGCTTAAGGGGCTCCAACACTGAAGCTTTCTTT
>-|TRBJ2-3|TRBV7-9|TRBD2
CASSFGTSGASTDTQYF
TGTGCCAGCAGCTTTGGGACTAGCGGGGCGAGCACAGATACGCAGTATTTT
>-|TRBJ1-6|TRBV5-1|TRBD1
CASSSGTGGPSPLHF
TGCGCCAGCAGCTCCGGGACAGGGGGCCCATCACCCCTCCACTTT
>-|TRBJ2-2|TRBV28|-
CASTWASNTGELFF
TGTGCCAGCACCTGGGCATCGAACACCGGGGAGCTGTTTTTT
>-|TRBJ1-2|TRBV4-3|TRBD1
CASSQEPLRTGGGGYTF
TGCGCCAGCAGCCAAGAACCCCTCCGGACAGGGGGAGGCGGCTACACCTTC
>-|TRBJ1-2|TRBV2|TRBD1
CASRDRGPGYTF
TGTGCCAGCAGGGACAGGGGGCCTGGCTACACCTTC
>-|TRBJ1-4|TRBV7-2|-
CASSLAFGRVEKLFF
TGTGCCAGCAGCTTAGCGTTTGGGAGAGTTGAAAAACTGTTTTTT
>-|TRBJ2-7|TRBV7-2|TRBD1
CASSLAPGQGNEQYF
TGTGCCAGCAGCTTAGCCCCGGGACAGGGTAACGAGCAGTACTTC
>-|TRBJ2-6|TRBV7-2|-
CASSLVGSSGANVLTF
TGTGCCAGCAGCTTAGTGGGCAGCTCTGGGGCCAACGTCCTGACTTTC
>-|TRBJ2-1|TRBV7-9|TRBD2
CASSLLQSPGGPREQFF
TGTGCCAGCAGCCTCTTACAGAGTCCGGGGGGGCCTCGGGAGCAGTTCTTC
>-|TRBJ1-4|TRBV30|-
CAWSVPGGTNEKLFF
TGTGCCTGGAGTGTCCCCGGGGGGACTAATGAAAAACTGTTTTTT
>-|TRBJ1-1|TRBV7-2|TRBD1
CASSRQGLMNTEAFF
TGTGCCAGCAGCCGACAGGGTCTAATGAACACTGAAGCTTTCTTT
>-|TRBJ2-5|TRBV6-5|TRBD2
CASRSRGDLMETQYF
TGTGCCAGCAGGTCACGGGGGGACCTCATGGAGACCCAGTACTTC
>-|TRBJ1-3|TRBV29-1|TRBD1
CSVRDRRSGNTIYF
TGCAGCGTTAGGGACAGGCGCTCTGGAAACACCATATATTTT
>-|TRBJ2-2|TRBV7-2|-
CASSLIFAGKGTGELFF
TGTGCCAGCAGCTTAATATTCGCCGGGAAGGGCACCGGGGAGCTGTTTTTT
>-|TRBJ1-1|TRBV6-5|-
CASSNTGINTEAFF
TGTGCCAGCAGTAATACAGGGATCAACACTGAAGCTTTCTTT
>once|TRBJ2-2|TRBV5-1|TRBD1
CASSPDRGANTGELFF
TGCGCCAGCAGCCCGGACAGGGGGGCGAACACCGGGGAGCTGTTTTTT
>-|TRBJ2-2|TRBV11-2|-
CASSLGGTGELFF
TGTGCCAGCAGCTTAGGAGGCACCGGGGAGCTGTTTTTT
>-|TRBJ1-4|TRBV9|-
CASSVRPGDLEKLFF
TGTGCCAGCAGCGTCCGGCCCGGAGACCTTGAAAAACTGTTTTTT
>-|TRBJ1-1|TRBV5-1|-
CASSLGAQGPFF
TGCGCCAGCAGCTTGGGGGCACAGGGACCTTTCTTT
>-|TRBJ2-1|TRBV9|TRBD2
CASSVDSGGAYNEQFF
TGTGCCAGCAGCGTCGATAGCGGGGGGGCCTACAATGAGCAGTTCTTC
>-|TRBJ1-1|TRBV10-3|-
CAISESQDLNTEAFF
TGTGCCATCAGTGAGTCGCAGGATCTGAACACTGAAGCTTTCTTT
>-|TRBJ1-1|TRBV19|-
CASRAESWNTEAFF
TGTGCCAGTAGGGCGGAATCATGGAACACTGAAGCTTTCTTT
>-|TRBJ1-5|TRBV9|-
CASSPGLHSDSPQHF
TGTGCCAGCAGCCCCGGGTTACACTCCGACTCGCCCCAGCATTTT
>-|TRBJ1-2|TRBV9|-
CASSPIGTGVEGYTF
TGTGCCAGCAGTCCTATAGGGACGGGGGTAGAGGGCTACACCTTC
>-|TRBJ1-4|TRBV7-9|-
CASSPGDSNEKLFF
TGTGCCAGCAGCCCCGGAGACAGTAATGAAAAACTGTTTTTT
>-|TRBJ2-7|TRBV5-6|TRBD1
CASSELGQRYEQYF
TGTGCCAGCAGCGAATTGGGACAGCGCTACGAGCAGTACTTC
>-|TRBJ2-3|TRBV5-6|-
CASSLGTLDTQYF
TGTGCCAGCAGCTTGGGGACTTTAGATACGCAGTATTTT
>-|TRBJ1-4|TRBV4-3|TRBD1
CASSQELFRGLFEKLFF
TGCGCCAGCAGCCAAGAGTTGTTTAGGGGGCTTTTCGAAAAACTGTTTTTT
>-|TRBJ1-1|TRBV19|-
CASSSGGGLGTEAFF
TGTGCCAGTAGTAGCGGGGGGGGGCTGGGCACTGAAGCTTTCTTT
>-|TRBJ1-4|TRBV7-2|-
CASSLRGDTTNEKLFF
TGTGCCAGCAGCTTAAGGGGCGACACAACTAATGAAAAACTGTTTTTT
>-|TRBJ1-1|TRBV10-3|-
CAISEGRGGTEAFF
TGTGCCATCAGTGAGGGGAGGGGGGGCACTGAAGCTTTCTTT
>-|TRBJ1-6|TRBV6-1|TRBD1
CASEWTGENSPLHF
TGTGCCAGCGAGTGGACAGGGGAAAATTCACCCCTCCACTTT
>-|TRBJ1-1|TRBV19|-
CASSPSVGVPEAFF
TGTGCCAGTAGTCCCTCGGTAGGGGTCCCTGAAGCTTTCTTT
>-|TRBJ2-3|TRBV5-1|TRBD2
CASSLLAGSTDTQYF
TGCGCCAGCAGCTTACTAGCGGGGAGCACAGATACGCAGTATTTT
>-|TRBJ1-2|TRBV6-6|-
CASSYSGSSNYGYTF
TGTGCCAGCAGTTACTCTGGCAGTTCTAACTATGGCTACACCTTC
>-|TRBJ1-1|TRBV27|-
CASSLYREGSLTEAFF
TGTGCCAGCAGTTTATACAGGGAGGGGAGTTTGACTGAAGCTTTCTTT
>-|TRBJ2-4|TRBV9|-
CASSPLGGAAKNIQYF
TGTGCCAGCAGCCCCCTAGGGGGGGCGGCCAAAAACATTCAGTACTTC
>few|TRBJ1-6|TRBV28|TRBD1
CASRGTGVYNSPLHF
TGTGCCAGCAGGGGAACAGGGGTCTATAATTCACCCCTCCACTTT
>once|TRBJ2-1|TRBV5-1|TRBD1
CASSTGQPYNEQFF
TGCGCCAGCAGCACGGGACAGCCCTACAATGAGCAGTTCTTC